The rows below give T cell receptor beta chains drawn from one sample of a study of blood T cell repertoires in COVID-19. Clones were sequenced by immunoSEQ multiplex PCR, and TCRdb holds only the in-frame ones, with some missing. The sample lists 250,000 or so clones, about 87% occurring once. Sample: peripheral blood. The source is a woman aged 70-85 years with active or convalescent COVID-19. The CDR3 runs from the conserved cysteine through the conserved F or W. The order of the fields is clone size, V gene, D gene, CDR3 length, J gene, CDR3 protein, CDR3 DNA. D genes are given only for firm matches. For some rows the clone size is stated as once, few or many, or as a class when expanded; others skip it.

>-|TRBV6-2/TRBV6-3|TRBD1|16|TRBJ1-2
CASSYSPKQGVEGYTF
TGTGCCAGCAGTTACTCGCCCAAACAGGGGGTAGAAGGCTACACCTTC
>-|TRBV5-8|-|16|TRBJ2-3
CASSPPGAKSTDTQYF
TGTGCCAGCAGCCCCCCAGGGGCAAAAAGCACAGATACGCAGTATTTT
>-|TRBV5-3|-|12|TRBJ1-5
CARRILSEPQHF
TGTGCCAGAAGGATCTTGAGCGAGCCCCAGCATTTT
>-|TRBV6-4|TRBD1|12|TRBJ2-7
CGTGPLPTEQYF
TGTGGGACAGGGCCCCTTCCAACCGAGCAGTACTTC
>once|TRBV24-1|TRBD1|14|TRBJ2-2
CATSPGTGVRELFF
TGTGCCACCAGTCCCGGGACAGGGGTCCGGGAGCTGTTTTTT
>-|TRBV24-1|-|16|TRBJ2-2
CATSDLGVTNTGELFF
TGTGCCACCAGTGATTTAGGGGTGACGAACACCGGGGAGCTGTTTTTT
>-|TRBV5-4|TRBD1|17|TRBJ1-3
CASSSVRDRRPGNTIYF
TGTGCCAGCAGCTCGGTCCGGGACAGGCGCCCTGGAAACACCATATATTTT
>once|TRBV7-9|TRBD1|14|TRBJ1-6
CASSPQGAYSPLHF
TGTGCCAGCAGCCCACAGGGGGCTTATTCACCCCTCCACTTT
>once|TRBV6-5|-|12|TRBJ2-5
CASSNGGETQYF
TGTGCCAGCAGCAACGGGGGAGAGACCCAGTACTTC
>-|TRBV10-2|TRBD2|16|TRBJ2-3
CASSEKRGPSTDTQYF
TGCGCCAGCAGTGAGAAGCGGGGGCCTAGCACAGATACGCAGTATTTT
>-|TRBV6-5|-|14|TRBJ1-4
CASSFWGDNEKLFF
TGTGCCAGCAGTTTTTGGGGGGATAATGAAAAACTGTTTTTT
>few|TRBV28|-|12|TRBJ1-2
CASSPPRDGYTF
TGTGCCAGCAGTCCCCCACGGGATGGCTACACCTTC
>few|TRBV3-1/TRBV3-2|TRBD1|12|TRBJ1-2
CASSQIQGANTF
TGTGCCAGCAGCCAGATCCAGGGGGCGAACACCTTC
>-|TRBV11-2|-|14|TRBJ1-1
CASSFTGANTEAFF
TGTGCCAGCAGCTTCACAGGAGCTAACACTGAAGCTTTCTTT
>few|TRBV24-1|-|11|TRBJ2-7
CATSDGYEQYF
TGTGCCACCAGTGACGGCTACGAGCAGTACTTC